This T cell receptor beta chain was captured in a study of T-cell reconstitution after alpha-beta-depleted transplantation in children. In its sample, this clonotype was seen many times. Researchers prepared the TCRbeta library using unique molecular identifiers, the study reports. MiXCR, run by TCRdb on the PCR reads, gives a single entry per CDR3 protein. This sample carries 640,000 or so distinct CDR3 sequences, approximately 17% of them seen once, and the ten largest clones take 1.1%. This CDR3 spans 16 amino acids. Per the germline V gene, CDR1 is SGHKS and CDR2 is YYEKEE (reference sequence). V dropped 0 bases and J dropped 3 bases, with 12 bases sitting between them.

The input for sequencing was PBMCs from the stem cell graft donor, taken from the stem cell graft. The source is a human donor who donated a stem cell graft to a child with acute myeloid leukemia. V is TRBV5-5 and J is TRBJ2-2; D is possibly TRBD1 (6 bases). CDR3 in DNA: TGTGCCAGCAGCTTGGTGGGCAGGGGAGACACCGGGGAGCTGTTTTTT. This gives the protein CASSLVGRGDTGELFF.